The 30 T cell receptor beta chains given below trace back to one sample, sequenced in a study of T cell responses to AZD1222 COVID-19 vaccine. Assay used: immunoSEQ multiplex PCR; TCRdb lists only in-frame clones, some missing. Of around 130,000 clones listed, around 90% are singletons. Source: peripheral blood, taken on day 0 of AZD1222 vaccination. The receptors derive from an adult in good health.

The rearrangement links TRBV7-2 to TRBJ2-7; TRBD1 might be the D (6 bases). The CDR3 spans 14 residues. Germline assignment: CDR1 SGHTA and CDR2 FQGNSA. V was shortened by 5 bases and J by 3 bases, with 14 bases between the two germline ends. The CDR3, as DNA: TGTGCCAGCAGCAATCCCGGGACAAACTACGAGCAGTACTTC. It translates to CASSNPGTNYEQYF.

The chain links TRBV5-1 to TRBJ1-3, with 9 positions matching TRBD1. The CDR3 is 17 amino acids. The junction had 7 bases not matched to a gene; V was cut back by 0 bases and J by 3 bases. Germline CDR1 SGHRS, CDR2 YFSETQ. The CDR3 loop reads CASSLAGQGFHGNTIYF. Here the CDR3 DNA reads TGCGCCAGCAGCTTGGCTGGACAGGGGTTTCATGGAAACACCATATATTTT.

This chain's CDR3 is CASSPPLAGGLNEQFF. Here the CDR3 DNA reads TGCGCCAGCAGCCCCCCACTAGCGGGAGGGTTGAATGAGCAGTTCTTC. This chain joins TRBV5-1 and TRBJ2-1, with 13 bases identical to TRBD2. This CDR3 is built from 16 residues. In germline, CDR1 is SGHRS, CDR2 YFSETQ. V dropped 4 bases and J dropped 7; count of bases not matched to a gene: 8.

The chain employs TRBV19 and TRBJ1-1, with 8 bases lining up with TRBD1. The germline V gene encodes CDR1 LNHDA and CDR2 SQIVND (reference sequence). The V and J ends lost 5 bases and 5 bases, in that order; junction bases with no gene match: 4. The CDR3 spans 13 residues. This CDR3 is CASSAQGATEAFF. The CDR3 coding sequence is TGTGCCAGTAGTGCCCAGGGGGCGACTGAAGCTTTCTTT.

This sequence joins TRBV7-2 and TRBJ1-2; 8 nucleotides line up with TRBD1. Germline V gene lookup returns CDR1 SGHTA and CDR2 FQGNSA. J gave up 6 bases and V 0 bases, and 0 bases lay outside the gene matches. CDR3 length: 13 residues. The CDR3, as DNA: TGTGCCAGCAGCTTAGCGACAGGGGATGGCTACACCTTC. It yields the protein CASSLATGDGYTF.

This chain connects TRBV9 to TRBJ2-7, with D perhaps TRBD1 or TRBD2 (5 bases each). Germline loops: CDR1 SGDLS, CDR2 YYNGEE. Between the trimmed V and J ends, which lost 0 bases and 4 bases, there was a span of 14 bases. The CDR3 loop spans 15 amino acids. CDR3 region: CASSVAWGREYEQYF. The CDR3 region has the DNA TGTGCCAGCAGCGTAGCTTGGGGCCGGGAATACGAGCAGTACTTC.

The V gene is TRBV5-1, the J gene TRBJ2-1; TRBD1 aligns across 10 bases. This CDR3 spans 14 amino acids. After removal of 4 bases from V and 8 bases from J, the junction contained 6 bases not matched to a gene. Germline V gives CDR1 SGHRS, CDR2 YFSETQ. The CDR3 nucleotides are TGCGCCAGCAGCCTAAGACAGGGGGCGGATGAGCAGTTCTTC. Protein sequence: CASSLRQGADEQFF.

CDR3 loop: CSVAVEGRPYNEQFF. The CDR3 nucleotides read TGCAGCGTGGCGGTAGAGGGGCGGCCCTACAATGAGCAGTTCTTC. The rearrangement links TRBV29-1 to TRBJ2-1; D possibly matches TRBD1 or TRBD2 (5 bases each). Germline loops: CDR1 SQVTM, CDR2 ANQGSEA. The CDR3 consists of 15 residues. Trimming cost V 6 bases and J 2 bases, with 17 bases left between them.

This rearrangement joins TRBV6-5 to TRBJ2-1; 10 bases align to TRBD1. CDR1 is MNHEY and CDR2 is SVGAGI in the germline V gene. The trim removed 2 bases at V and 8 bases at J, leaving 0 bases unmatched. The CDR3 loop spans 13 amino acids. The CDR3 here is CASSYGTGDEQFF. The CDR3 region has the DNA TGTGCCAGCAGTTACGGGACAGGGGATGAGCAGTTCTTC.

The chain uses TRBV21-1 and TRBJ1-5; the table names TRBD1, a call not compared with the DNA. TRBV21-1 is reported as a pseudogene. This CDR3 is 18 amino acids long. CDR3 nucleotide sequence: TGTGCCAGCAGCAAACGATCGGACAGGGACCATAGCAATCAGCCCCAGCATTTT. Translated: CASSKRSDRDHSNQPQHF.

V usage is TRBV24-1 and J usage is TRBJ2-1, with D perhaps matching TRBD1 (6 bases). The CDR3 runs to 15 residues. Germline CDR1 KGHDR, CDR2 SFDVKD. Trimming took 4 bases from V and 6 from J, leaving 15 bases between them. The CDR3 DNA sequence: TGTGCCACCAGTGACCCCACAGGGTCCCGCAATGAGCAGTTCTTC. Translation: CATSDPTGSRNEQFF.

The V gene is TRBV5-3, the J gene TRBJ2-3; TRBD2 is a possible D gene (6 bases). TRBV5-3 is an ORF; its function is uncertain. The CDR3 covers 16 residues. Trimming pared 4 bases from V and 2 bases from J, leaving 17 bases between. The CDR3 DNA reads TGTGCCAGAAGCGGCGGGGAGCGGAGTTACACAGATACGCAGTATTTT. It is translated as CARSGGERSYTDTQYF.

V usage is TRBV3-1 (or the pseudogene TRBV3-2) and J usage is TRBJ1-2, with 9 bases aligning to TRBD1. This CDR3 is 14 amino acids long. The germline V gene has CDR1 LGHDT and CDR2 YNNKEL (reference sequence). With V trimmed by 1 base and J by 10 bases, 7 bases remained unmatched. CDR3 bases: TGTGCCAGCAGCCAAGCCCTGGGACAGGGAGTCTACACCTTC. It translates to CASSQALGQGVYTF.

The chain uses TRBV7-2 and TRBJ2-7; no clear D gene. This CDR3 comprises 12 residues. The V end was cut by 4 bases, the J end by 3 bases, with 7 bases between. Germline V gives CDR1 SGHTA, CDR2 FQGNSA. CDR3 protein: CASSWPNYEQYF. The CDR3 DNA reads as TGTGCCAGCAGCTGGCCCAACTACGAGCAGTACTTC.

The chain is built from TRBV4-2 and TRBJ2-1, with a possible D match to TRBD2 (5 bases). The germline gives CDR1 LGHNA, CDR2 YNFKEQ. The CDR3 has 14 residues. V lost 3 bases to trimming and J lost 5 bases, with 11 bases between them. The CDR3 DNA is TGTGCCAGCAGCCACCGTGGACTCAACAATGAGCAGTTCTTC. This translates into CASSHRGLNNEQFF.

Written as DNA, the CDR3 is TGTGCCAGCTCACCAGCGGCTTCCCTGGGGGAGCTGTTTTTT. This encodes CASSPAASLGELFF. The chain joins TRBV18 to TRBJ2-2; D not certain. The length of the CDR3 is 14 residues. V lost 2 bases and J 8 bases, leaving 12 bases between the germline ends. CDR1 and CDR2 from the germline V gene are KGHSH and LQKENI.

V and J are TRBV19 and TRBJ2-3, with D possibly TRBD2 on 7 matching bases. The germline V gene encodes CDR1 LNHDA and CDR2 SQIVND (reference sequence). The V end was cut by 5 bases, the J end by 6 bases, with 12 bases between. The CDR3 is 13 amino acids. The CDR3 bases are TGTGCCAGTAGTTTGGGGAGGGGGGATACGCAGTATTTT. Amino acid sequence: CASSLGRGDTQYF.

The chain employs TRBV5-6 and TRBJ2-7; 7 bases align to TRBD2. V was pared by 4 bases and J by 2 bases, with 12 bases of the junction left unmatched. Per the germline V gene, CDR1 is SGHDT and CDR2 is YYEEEE. The CDR3 sequence is 16 residues long. Here the CDR3 DNA reads TGTGCCAGCAGCCGCCGCCCGGGGGGTCTTCCCTACGAGCAGTACTTC. Its protein product is CASSRRPGGLPYEQYF.

V is TRBV9 and J is TRBJ1-6, with D uncertain. CDR3 size: 15 residues. Per the germline V gene, CDR1 is SGDLS and CDR2 is YYNGEE. Trimming cost V 0 bases and J 8 bases, with 12 bases left between them. CDR3 sequence reads: CASSVEPREDSPLHF. CDR3 DNA sequence: TGTGCCAGCAGCGTAGAACCCCGGGAGGATTCACCCCTCCACTTT.

This chain links TRBV9 with TRBJ2-1; D possibly corresponds to TRBD2 (5 bases). Trimming pared 0 bases from V and 4 bases from J, leaving 14 bases between. This CDR3 is built from 16 residues. Germline V gene sequence: CDR1 SGDLS, CDR2 YYNGEE. CDR3 residues: CASSVAGGRAYNEQFF. CDR3 coding DNA: TGTGCCAGCAGCGTAGCCGGAGGAAGGGCTTACAATGAGCAGTTCTTC. Based on the CDR3 plus reference TRBV9 and TRBJ2-1, the full variable domain is DSGVTQTPKHLITATGQRVTLRCSPRSGDLSVYWYQQSLDQGLQFLIQYYNGEERAKGNILERFSAQQFPDLHSELNLSSLELGDSALYFCASSVAGGRAYNEQFFGPGTRLTVL.

The chain joins TRBV5-1 to TRBJ2-1, with a weak D call TRBD2 (5 bases). V was clipped by 1 base and J by 8 bases, with 16 bases between them. Germline loops: CDR1 SGHRS, CDR2 YFSETQ. This CDR3 is 15 amino acids long. CDR3 loop: CASSLRVGRTDEQFF. CDR3 DNA: TGCGCCAGCAGCTTGAGGGTTGGACGGACTGATGAGCAGTTCTTC.

This rearrangement joins TRBV10-3 to TRBJ1-1, with no clear D. CDR1 is ENHRY, CDR2 SYGVKD, per germline. V shed 4 bases and J shed 1 base, with 13 bases lying between them. The CDR3 loop spans 15 amino acids. The CDR3 region has the DNA TGTGCCATCAGTGGACGGAAAGCCAAGAACACTGAAGCTTTCTTT. Its translation: CAISGRKAKNTEAFF.

This rearrangement joins TRBV27 to TRBJ2-2, with D tentatively TRBD1 or TRBD2 (6 bases each). CDR3 length: 16 amino acids. Trimming removed 5 bases from V and 6 bases from J, with 19 bases in between. Germline assignment: CDR1 MNHEY and CDR2 SMNVEV (reference sequence). CDR3 sequence reads: CASSLLGGGRPGELFF. CDR3 bases: TGTGCCAGCAGTCTACTAGGGGGAGGCCGTCCCGGGGAGCTGTTTTTT.

The rearrangement uses TRBV6-5 and TRBJ2-2; D ambiguous. This CDR3 contains 15 residues. Trimming removed 6 bases at V and 1 base at J, with 12 bases between. Germline CDR1 MNHEY, CDR2 SVGAGI. The CDR3 spells CASSHKRQNTGELFF. For the CDR3, the DNA is TGTGCCAGCAGCCACAAGCGCCAGAACACCGGGGAGCTGTTTTTT.

This clone was seen a handful of times. The J gene is TRBJ1-1, the V gene TRBV6-1; D uncertain. V was cut by 2 bases and J by 1 base, with 8 bases left in between. Germline V gives CDR1 MNHNS, CDR2 SASEGT. CDR3 length: 14 amino acids. The CDR3 DNA sequence: TGTGCCAGCAGTGAATACACAGAGAACACTGAAGCTTTCTTT. Its translation is CASSEYTENTEAFF.

To note about this clone: Sequence at one end of the junction differs from germline and may be a read error. The chain is built from TRBV4-3 and TRBJ1-4; 10 bases align to TRBD1. Germline V CDR1 and CDR2: LGHNA, YSLEER. The length of the CDR3 is 17 residues. CDR3 bases: TGCGCCAGCAGCAAAGAGTTCCCGGGACAGGGGTATGAAAAACTGTTTTTT. It specifies CASSKEFPGQGYEKLFF.

This chain joins TRBV6-6 and TRBJ1-2, with D hard to call. Germline CDR1 MNHNY, CDR2 SVGAGI (reference sequence). The V and J ends lost 2 bases and 3 bases respectively, with 4 bases between them. The CDR3 loop spans 12 amino acids. The CDR3 spells CASSYGDYGYTF. Here the CDR3 DNA reads TGTGCCAGCAGTTACGGGGACTATGGCTACACCTTC.

The chain recombines TRBV12-3 or TRBV12-4 with TRBJ1-2, with no clear D. The CDR3 totals 11 residues. V lost 5 bases, J lost 8 bases, and 9 bases lay in between. The CDR3, as DNA: TGTGCCAGCAGTCCAACCGGGGGCTACACCTTC. Protein sequence: CASSPTGGYTF.

The rearrangement uses TRBV6-5 and TRBJ2-7; D may be TRBD1 or TRBD2 (6 bases each). V lost 3 bases to trimming and J lost 3 bases, with 18 bases between them. This CDR3 has 16 amino acids. CDR1 is MNHEY and CDR2 is SVGAGI in the germline V gene. This chain's CDR3 is CASSYRSFGGGYEQYF. The CDR3 coding sequence is TGTGCCAGCAGTTATAGGTCGTTCGGGGGCGGCTACGAGCAGTACTTC.

J is TRBJ1-5 and V is TRBV4-1; D call uncertain. Looked up from germline, CDR1 is MGHRA and CDR2 is YSYEKL. With 7 bases removed from V and 0 bases from J, the gap between germline ends came to 10 bases. The CDR3 covers 14 residues. The CDR3 is CASNADNSNQPQHF. The CDR3 DNA reads TGCGCCAGCAACGCAGATAATAGCAATCAGCCCCAGCATTTT.